This T cell receptor beta chain was sequenced in a study of vaccination effects on CD4 cells after COVID-19. Looking at the study overall: The participants, recipients of two vaccine doses, got either BNT162b2 or mRNA-1273. Study-wide findings and caveats: There was marked clonal contraction among infection- and vaccine-induced clones late after vaccination. Early timepoints after infection were absent, and convalescent patients were few in the study.

Antigen-specific CD4+ T cells were first expanded with viral peptide pools by the ViraFEST assay and only then sequenced. Upon completion of around eleven days in culture, CD4+ T cells were isolated. PBMC cultures contained some 2.1 million cells per well, around 9.7 IU/ml IL-2 and roughly 10 ug/ml peptides. As concerns this clone: Its antigen is undetermined. The same CDR3 can be traced to other DNA sequences in this sample.

TCRdb keeps only in-frame clones here, not all; method: immunoSEQ multiplex PCR. Altogether around 83,000 clones are present, approximately 74% being singletons, with the ten largest covering roughly 1.9%. Trimming removed 0 bases at V and 7 bases at J, with 6 bases between. Germline V lookup: CDR1 MNHEY, CDR2 SVGAGI. There are 12 residues in the CDR3. Sequencing used CD4+ T cells from PBMCs cultured with HCoV-229E spike peptides, obtained before COVID-19 vaccination. This chain connects TRBV6-5 to TRBJ1-2, with D maybe TRBD1 (5 bases). This clonotype originated in a human donor who received a COVID-19 vaccine. CDR3 in amino acids: CASSYSQGGYTF. In nucleotides, the CDR3 is TGTGCCAGCAGTTACTCCCAGGGTGGCTACACCTTC.